Listed below are T cell receptor beta chains from one sample, sequenced in a study of T-cell memory formation after mild COVID-19. MiXCR was run by TCRdb on the 5' RACE reads, yielding one entry per CDR3 protein. The sample consists of 300,000 or so distinct CDR3 sequences, around a sixth of them appearing once. Sequencing was carried out using PBMCs or a T cell subset sorted from them (not recorded which). The receptors stem from a man younger than 35 who had mild COVID-19 (a few samples of this study predate the infection). Cell type and time point are not known. Both conserved end residues are part of each CDR3. A row's size may be missing; if present it is once, few, many or a size class.

clone_size v_call cdr3_aa
few TRBV9 CASTSDGSGANVLTF
few TRBV4-1 CASSHGSLAGELFF
few TRBV4-2 CASSQETGDGYTF
few TRBV5-1 CASSSDVNEKLFF
few TRBV6-2/TRBV6-3 CASRRGQHGGAKNIQYF
many TRBV5-1 CASSALAGGPETQYF
- TRBV4-3 CASSQDSRREAFF
- TRBV3-1 CASRRQGAKETQYF
few TRBV5-1 CASSLGDVDGEQFF
- TRBV2 CASSETSGTDTQYF
many TRBV12-3/TRBV12-4 CASSSDRGLGYTF
few TRBV4-3 CASSSDRTSAYEQFF
few TRBV7-9 CASHTGGLNTEAFF
- TRBV7-2 CASSWGQFANTGELFF
- TRBV5-1 CASSFGFGRPDEQFF
- TRBV7-7 CASSPRQGIGNTIYF
- TRBV5-4 CASSPGGTSQETQYF
- TRBV7-2 CASSLERQGHNSGNTIYF
few TRBV2 CASSLYKSDTQYF
- TRBV9 CASSEQSVGGYTF
- TRBV12-3/TRBV12-4 CASRSGGYGYTF
few TRBV12-3/TRBV12-4 CASSSGGSPNYGYTF
few TRBV19 CASNPGQGSTEAFF
many TRBV5-1 CASSYGTLDNEQFF
- TRBV5-1 CASRSPGTGGDTQYF
- TRBV12-3/TRBV12-4 CASSAGDRGYEQYF
many TRBV4-3 CASSQDSGDTGELFF
few TRBV28 CASSSSDRIETQYF
- TRBV6-5 CASSVKPGPPLDPLHF
many TRBV7-2 CASSSGRAPQPQHF
- TRBV4-3 CASSQAGGIGYNEQFF
- TRBV5-1 CASSLSDYEQYF
few TRBV7-2 CASSLAPGAPTDTQYF
- TRBV20-1 CSAPRPGSTDTQYF
- TRBV6-2/TRBV6-3 CASRTPETGLYNEQFF
few TRBV12-3/TRBV12-4 CASSMTSGSYNEQFF
few TRBV11-2 CASSSDRGMGYTF
few TRBV6-5 CASSYKGARQPQHF
many TRBV7-8 CASSLPSGGTGELFF
few TRBV20-1 CSARGGQTDTQYF
- TRBV20-1 CSARAGINQPQHF
few TRBV4-1 CASSPTGGVFHF
- TRBV6-6 CASSSGAGLTDTQYF
- TRBV28 CASSSSGANYGYTF
- TRBV5-5 CASRAGAYGYTF
few TRBV6-1 CASLRQGAGYTF
few TRBV15 CATSRVRDRPTYEQYF
- TRBV4-1 CASSQDRGLVPYEQYF
- TRBV4-1 CASSSVSSYNSPLHF
many TRBV6-5 CASSVGREQYF
few TRBV7-2 CASSPHAGGDQPQHF
- TRBV7-8 CASSLAFGGQRRRETQYF
few TRBV7-2 CASTREVSGSPLHF
- TRBV24-1 CATSPRGNYGYTF
few TRBV24-1 CATSDLTSGGALGEQFF